This entry features one T cell receptor beta chain sequence. Its matching antigen is unknown. V was pared by 4 bases and J by 5 bases, with 7 bases of the junction left unmatched. The CDR3 is 14 amino acids. Germline V gene data show CDR1 as MNHEY and CDR2 as SMNVEV (reference sequence). Sequencing used immunoSEQ multiplex PCR; TCRdb keeps in-frame clones, though not all of them. This table holds about 26,000 clones, about 79% found once. The sample originates from a study of siplizumab effects on memory and regulatory T cells. Study-level findings and limits: There appeared to be greater diversity in naive T cells than in memory cells, and naive T cells seemed major contributors to the alloresponse.

Unstimulated TEMRA, naive, memory and effector memory subsets were sequenced in a few donor pairs. The chain carries TRBV27 and TRBJ2-7, with TRBD2 matching over 8 bases. Sequenced input: memory CD4+ T cells sorted from blood. The sequence was collected from a human donor in good health. The CDR3 here is CASSSNGRAHEQYF. DNA for the CDR3: TGTGCCAGCAGTTCCAACGGGAGGGCCCACGAGCAGTACTTC.